This T cell receptor beta chain was identified during a study of shared clonotypes between healthy human individuals. Notes on the study in general: Sharing of clonotypes among donors was expected to vary with sequencing depth.

CDR1 is MNHNY, CDR2 SVGAGI, per germline (reference sequence). After removal of 8 bases from V and 1 base from J, the junction contained 5 bases not matched to a gene. The CDR3 spans 14 residues. As to this clone: Its target is unknown.

The method was immunoSEQ multiplex PCR; TCRdb's version includes in-frame clones alone and lacks a portion of them. The table records 850,000 to 1,200,000 clones, about 70% of them present only once. This clonotype was obtained from a man between 18 and 29 years old in good health. Input material: memory CD4+ T cells sorted from blood. Subset here: CD45RA-negative fraction. This chain connects TRBV6-6 to TRBJ2-7; the match to TRBD1 covers 10 bases. CDR3 residues: CASGRGQGSYEQYF. The DNA for the CDR3 is TGTGCCAGCGGGCGGGGACAGGGGTCCTACGAGCAGTACTTC.